These T cell receptor beta chains were read from a single sample in a study of T cell responses to AZD1222 COVID-19 vaccine. The protocol was immunoSEQ multiplex PCR, while the TCRdb copy is restricted to in-frame clones and leaves out a portion. This sample has 250,000 to 300,000 clones, with 90% to 95% found just once. Sample: peripheral blood, taken 28 days after the second AZD1222 dose. The source is an adult who received the AZD1222 COVID-19 vaccine. The CDR3 runs from the conserved cysteine through the conserved F or W. D genes are given only for firm matches. Expanded clones get a size class; other rows say once, few or many, or leave the size out.

abundance,d_gene,len,j_gene,v_gene,CDR3nt,CDR3aa
NA,TRBD1,14,TRBJ2-1,TRBV7-6,TGTGCCAGCAGCGGGGGACAGGGGAACAATGAGCAGTTCTTC,CASSGGQGNNEQFF
NA,NA,16,TRBJ2-7,TRBV11-1,TGTGCCAGCAGCTTAGCTCCGGCAGCCCTAATCTACGAGCAGTACTTC,CASSLAPAALIYEQYF
once,NA,14,TRBJ1-5,TRBV9,TGTGCCAGCAGCGGCGGAAATAGCAATCAGCCCCAGCATTTT,CASSGGNSNQPQHF
NA,TRBD2,15,TRBJ2-5,TRBV7-3,TGTGCCAGCAGCTCCGCCCGGGGGGGTATGGAGACCCAGTACTTC,CASSSARGGMETQYF
NA,TRBD2,14,TRBJ2-1,TRBV27,TGTGCCAGCAAGGGACTAGCGGGAGACAATGAGCAGTTCTTC,CASKGLAGDNEQFF
NA,TRBD1,14,TRBJ1-1,TRBV27,TGTGCCAGCAAATACGGACAGGTGAACACTGAAGCTTTCTTT,CASKYGQVNTEAFF
NA,TRBD1,14,TRBJ2-7,TRBV2,TGTGCCAGCTCAAGACAGGGAAGGACCTACGAGCAGTACTTC,CASSRQGRTYEQYF
NA,NA,15,TRBJ2-5,TRBV4-1,TGCGCCAGCAGCTACGGGTCCCGGGACGGGGAGACCCAGTACTTC,CASSYGSRDGETQYF
NA,NA,16,TRBJ2-3,TRBV19,TGTGCCAGTAGTATCGGCGGGGGCAGGTTCACAGATACGCAGTATTTT,CASSIGGGRFTDTQYF
few,NA,17,TRBJ1-6,TRBV5-6,TGTGCCAGCAGCCCCACGCGAGGGGCCCGCTATAATTCACCCCTCCACTTT,CASSPTRGARYNSPLHF
NA,TRBD1,15,TRBJ1-6,TRBV6-5,TGTGCCAGCAGGCGACAGGGGGCGCAGAATTCACCCCTCCACTTT,CASRRQGAQNSPLHF
NA,NA,14,TRBJ2-5,TRBV2,TGTGCCAGCAGATCTCCAACAAGGCGGGAGACCCAGTACTTC,CASRSPTRRETQYF
NA,NA,15,TRBJ2-2,TRBV7-9,TGTGCCAGCAGCTTAGACAGGGTTGACACCGGGGAGCTGTTTTTT,CASSLDRVDTGELFF
NA,NA,13,TRBJ1-6,TRBV2,TGTGGCACGAAGCAGTCCTATAATTCACCCCTCCACTTT,CGTKQSYNSPLHF
few,NA,13,TRBJ1-2,TRBV29-1,TGCAGCGTTGGGGCTAGTGGGCCCTATGGCTACACCTTC,CSVGASGPYGYTF
NA,TRBD2,12,TRBJ2-7,TRBV29-1,TGCAGCGTTGAGCTAGCGGGAAGGGAGCAGTACTTC,CSVELAGREQYF
NA,NA,13,TRBJ1-5,TRBV30,TGTGCCTGGAGTGGGTCAGACAATCAGCCCCAGCATTTT,CAWSGSDNQPQHF
NA,NA,12,TRBJ1-3,TRBV11-2,TGTGCCAGCAGCTTAGATCGAAACACCATATATTTT,CASSLDRNTIYF
NA,NA,15,TRBJ1-3,TRBV2,TGTGCCAGCAGTGGATTGGGGGCTGGTGGAAACACCATATATTTT,CASSGLGAGGNTIYF
NA,TRBD1,14,TRBJ1-6,TRBV5-8,TGTGCCAGCAGCCGGTGGGACAGGGGTTCACCCCTCCACTTT,CASSRWDRGSPLHF
NA,NA,14,TRBJ1-5,TRBV19,TGTGCCAGTAGTATAGAAGGTAGGAGGCAGCCCCAGCATTTT,CASSIEGRRQPQHF
NA,TRBD1,15,TRBJ1-4,TRBV25-1,TGTGCCAGCAGTCCTACAGGGGGGTTTAATGAAAAACTGTTTTTT,CASSPTGGFNEKLFF
NA,TRBD2,17,TRBJ2-3,TRBV14,TGTGCCAGCAGCCAAGGGAGAGGTAGCGGGAGTGCAGATACGCAGTATTTT,CASSQGRGSGSADTQYF
NA,TRBD2,13,TRBJ2-1,TRBV5-1,TGCGCCAGCAGCCTAGGGACTAGGGGTGAGCAGTTCTTC,CASSLGTRGEQFF
NA,NA,16,TRBJ2-3,TRBV15,TGTGCCACCAGCACTCGACTGCGGGGTGGGAAAGATACGCAGTATTTT,CATSTRLRGGKDTQYF
NA,TRBD2,15,TRBJ2-3,TRBV4-1,TGCGCCAGCAGCCATCGGCTAGCGGGGGAGTATACGCAGTATTTT,CASSHRLAGEYTQYF
NA,NA,13,TRBJ1-2,TRBV6-5,TGTGCCAGCAGTTACACGTCGGGCTATGGCTACACCTTC,CASSYTSGYGYTF
once,TRBD1,13,TRBJ1-2,TRBV13,TGTGCCAGCAGCGCCCGCGGGACAGGGGGATACACCTTC,CASSARGTGGYTF
NA,NA,14,TRBJ1-4,TRBV5-1,TGCGCCAGCAGCACCGGGACCCAGGGGGAAAAACTGTTTTTT,CASSTGTQGEKLFF
NA,TRBD1,16,TRBJ2-1,TRBV19,TGTGCCAGTATTTATTTATATTCGGACAGGGCCAATGAGCAGTTCTTC,CASIYLYSDRANEQFF
NA,NA,13,TRBJ2-4,TRBV2,TGTGCCAGCAGTGAGCGGACTCAAAACATTCAGTACTTC,CASSERTQNIQYF
NA,NA,15,TRBJ1-6,TRBV28,TGTGCCAGTTCTGGGGGCCGATCCTATAATTCACCCCTCCACTTT,CASSGGRSYNSPLHF
NA,NA,18,TRBJ2-7,TRBV1,TGCACCAGCAGCCAAGTGGGGGGGGACAGGGGAGCCCCCTACGAGCAGTACTTC,CTSSQVGGDRGAPYEQYF
NA,TRBD2,15,TRBJ2-7,TRBV5-1,TGCGCCAGCAGCTTGGAGGCTAGCGGGAGTTACGAGCAGTACTTC,CASSLEASGSYEQYF
NA,NA,14,TRBJ1-2,TRBV7-9,TGTGCCAGCATCAAGGTGGGACTGGCGGATGGCTACACCTTC,CASIKVGLADGYTF
NA,TRBD1,14,TRBJ2-2,TRBV6-5,TGTGCCAGCAGCTGGGACAGGGTTCCCGGGGAGCTGTTTTTT,CASSWDRVPGELFF
NA,NA,14,TRBJ1-1,TRBV9,TGTGCCAGCAGCCCAACGGTGATAGGGCCTGAAGCTTTCTTT,CASSPTVIGPEAFF
NA,NA,14,TRBJ1-1,TRBV27,TGTGCCAGCACCATGGGAGGGCCGAACACTGAAGCTTTCTTT,CASTMGGPNTEAFF
NA,NA,17,TRBJ2-4,TRBV7-9,TGTGCCAGCAGCCCAAGCCAACCGGGACACCGTGGAAGAGGTCAGTACTTC,CASSPSQPGHRGRGQYF
NA,NA,16,TRBJ1-3,TRBV5-1,TGCGCCAGCAGCTACGCCGGGACGGCCTCAGGAAACACCATATATTTT,CASSYAGTASGNTIYF
NA,TRBD1,14,TRBJ2-7,TRBV4-3,TGCGCCAGTCGGACAGGGAGGAGCTCCTACGAGCAGTACTTC,CASRTGRSSYEQYF
NA,NA,14,TRBJ1-2,TRBV30,TGTGCCTGGAGCCTGGACGGAGGGGCCGTGGGCTACACCTTC,CAWSLDGGAVGYTF